Each of the 11 T cell receptor beta chains below was sequenced from the same sample in a study of T cell repertoires in cytomegalovirus infection. TCRdb processed the reads anew with MiXCR; each CDR3 protein has one entry. The data contain roughly 45,000 distinct CDR3 sequences, about a fifth of them singletons. These receptors' targets are unknown. The sequencing used CD8+ T cells from cultured PBMCs, collected from culture after CMV antigen stimulation. The receptors here all came from a human donor in good health (CMV status not recorded). Some clones in this sample may be carry-over from other donors' samples.

This clonotype was observed a few times. This chain uses TRBV28 with TRBJ2-4; no reliable D call. Germline V CDR1 and CDR2: MDHEN, SYDVKM. CDR3 length: 13 residues. V lost 5 bases to trimming and J lost 5 bases, with 10 bases between them. The CDR3 here is CASSPRRENIQYF. The CDR3 DNA is TGTGCCAGCAGTCCAAGGCGTGAAAACATTCAGTACTTC.

This clonotype was observed a handful of times. The V and J genes are TRBV7-2 and TRBJ2-3; no clear D gene. The V gene lost 3 bases and the J gene lost 4 bases, with 8 bases spanning the gap. The CDR3 runs to 13 residues. Germline V lookup: CDR1 SGHTA, CDR2 FQGNSA. As DNA, the CDR3 is TGTGCCAGCAGCTTTGGGAATCCAGATACGCAGTATTTT. Protein: CASSFGNPDTQYF.

This clonotype turned up a few times. The V gene is TRBV7-2, the J gene TRBJ1-2, with 7 bases that match TRBD1. The length of the CDR3 is 14 residues. Per germline, CDR1 SGHTA and CDR2 FQGNSA. With V trimmed by 1 base and J by 4 bases, 3 bases remained unmatched. CDR3 coding DNA: TGTGCCAGCAGCTTAGGGACAGGAGCCTATGGCTACACCTTC. It codes for CASSLGTGAYGYTF.

There are a few counts of this clonotype. The chain uses TRBV7-2 and TRBJ2-1; D gene uncertain. The CDR3 consists of 13 residues. Trimming removed 2 bases from V and 3 bases from J, with 5 bases in between. Germline CDR1 reads SGHTA; CDR2 reads FQGNSA. CDR3 DNA: TGTGCCAGCAGCTTAATGAGCTACAATGAGCAGTTCTTC. It is translated as CASSLMSYNEQFF. Full variable domain (remainder filled in from reference TRBV7-2 and TRBJ2-1): GAGVSQSPSNKVTEKGKDVELRCDPISGHTALYWYRQSLGQGLEFLIYFQGNSAPDKSGLPSDRFSAERTGGSVSTLTIQRTQQEDSAVYLCASSLMSYNEQFFGPGTRLTVL.

The chain is built from TRBV6-2 or TRBV6-3 and TRBJ2-7; TRBD2 agrees at 14 bases. Trimming at V came to 0 bases and at J to 2 bases, leaving 3 bases not matched to a gene. Per the germline V gene, CDR1 is MNHEY and CDR2 is SVGEGT. There are 17 residues in the CDR3. The CDR3 region has the DNA TGTGCCAGCAGTTACTCGAGGACTAGCGGGAGGCCCTACGAGCAGTACTTC. Its translation: CASSYSRTSGRPYEQYF.

This clonotype was observed a few times. The genes are TRBV7-9 and TRBJ1-3; 8 bases are a match to TRBD1. Germline loops: CDR1 SEHNR, CDR2 FQNEAQ (reference sequence). The CDR3 is 19 residues long. V lost 4 bases and J lost 4; bases outside the gene matches: 18. The DNA of the CDR3 is TGTGCCAGCAGCTATGGGACAGGCCAACTTCACCGGGGAGGAAACACCATATATTTT. Its protein product is CASSYGTGQLHRGGNTIYF.

The rearrangement uses TRBV6-2 or TRBV6-3 and TRBJ2-3, with TRBD2 matching over 7 bases. Trimming cost V 2 bases and J 4 bases; bases outside gene matches: 6. Germline CDR1 is MNHEY and CDR2 is SVGEGT. The CDR3 has 15 residues. In nucleotides, the CDR3 is TGTGCCAGCAGTTACGGCGGGAGTGAGTCAGATACGCAGTATTTT. Translation: CASSYGGSESDTQYF.

The chain recombines TRBV30 with TRBJ1-2; 8 positions agree with TRBD1. CDR3 length: 14 residues. The V segment lost 4 bases and the J segment 5 bases; nucleotides outside the gene matches: 9. Germline CDR1 and CDR2: GTSNPN and SVGIG (reference sequence). In DNA, the CDR3 is TGTGCCTGGACCGATGACAGGGGTCTGTATGGCTACACCTTC. It specifies CAWTDDRGLYGYTF.

This clonotype was seen more than once but under ten times. This chain uses TRBV12-3 or TRBV12-4 with TRBJ2-3, with TRBD2 matching over 7 bases. V shed 2 bases and J 3 bases; nucleotides not matched to a gene: 2. CDR3 length: 14 residues. The CDR3 DNA follows: TGTGCCAGCAGTTTAACCGGGAGGACAGATACGCAGTATTTT. It is translated as CASSLTGRTDTQYF.

The chain employs TRBV29-1 and TRBJ2-5; D tentatively fits TRBD1 or TRBD2 (5 bases each). The length of the CDR3 is 14 residues. The V gene's germline CDR1 is SQVTM and CDR2 ANQGSEA. V was pared by 2 bases and J by 5 bases, with 15 bases between. CDR3 loop: CSVEKRGTGETQYF. The CDR3 DNA reads TGCAGCGTTGAAAAAAGAGGGACCGGGGAGACCCAGTACTTC. The full variable domain, in which reference TRBV29-1 and TRBJ2-5 provide the parts outside the CDR3, is SAVISQKPSRDICQRGTSLTIQCQVDSQVTMMFWYRQQPGQSLTLIATANQGSEATYESGFVIDKFPISRPNLTFSTLTVSNMSPEDSSIYLCSVEKRGTGETQYFGPGTRLLVL.

This clonotype was seen ten or more times. The chain links TRBV6-2 or TRBV6-3 to TRBJ2-7, with 9 bases that match TRBD2. Germline V gene data show CDR1 as MNHEY and CDR2 as SVGEGT. This CDR3 region has 13 residues. V was clipped by 8 bases and J by 6 bases; unmatched bases: 8. Written as DNA, the CDR3 is TGTGCCAGCCAACCGGGACTAGCTCTCGAGCAGTACTTC. It encodes CASQPGLALEQYF.